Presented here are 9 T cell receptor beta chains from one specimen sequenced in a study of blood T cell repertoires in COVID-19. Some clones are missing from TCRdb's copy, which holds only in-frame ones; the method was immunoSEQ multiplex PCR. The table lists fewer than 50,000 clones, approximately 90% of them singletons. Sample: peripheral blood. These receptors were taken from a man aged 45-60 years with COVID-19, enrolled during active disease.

Here the CDR3 DNA reads TGTGCCAGCAGCTCTTTTTCTAGGCGGAGCTCCTACAATGAGCAGTTCTTC. Protein product: CASSSFSRRSSYNEQFF. This rearrangement joins TRBV11-2 to TRBJ2-1, with D unresolved. This CDR3 is 17 amino acids long. Trimming took 4 bases from V and 0 from J, leaving 16 bases between them. Germline assignment: CDR1 SGHAT and CDR2 FQNNGV. Variable domain in full (rest from reference TRBV11-2 and TRBJ2-1): EAGVAQSPRYKIIEKRQSVAFWCNPISGHATLYWYQQILGQGPKLLIQFQNNGVVDDSQLPKDRFSAERLKGVDSTLKIQPAKLEDSAVYLCASSSFSRRSSYNEQFFGPGTRLTVL.

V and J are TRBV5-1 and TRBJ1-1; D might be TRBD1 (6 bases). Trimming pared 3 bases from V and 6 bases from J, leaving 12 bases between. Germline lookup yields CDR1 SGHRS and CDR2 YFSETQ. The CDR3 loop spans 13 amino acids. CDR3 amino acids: CASSYRDSAEAFF. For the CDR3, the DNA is TGCGCCAGCAGCTACAGGGATTCGGCTGAAGCTTTCTTT.

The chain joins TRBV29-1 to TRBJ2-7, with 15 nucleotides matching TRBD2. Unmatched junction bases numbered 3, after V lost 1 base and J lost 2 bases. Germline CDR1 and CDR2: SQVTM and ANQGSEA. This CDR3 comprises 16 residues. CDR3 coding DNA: TGCAGCGTTGAAGGGGGACTAGCGGGAGGAGCCTACGAGCAGTACTTC. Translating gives CSVEGGLAGGAYEQYF.

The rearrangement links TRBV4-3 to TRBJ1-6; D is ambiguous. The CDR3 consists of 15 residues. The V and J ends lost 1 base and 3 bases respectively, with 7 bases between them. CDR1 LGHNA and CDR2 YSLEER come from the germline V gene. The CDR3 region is CASSQVEGYNSPLHF. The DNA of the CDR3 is TGCGCCAGCAGCCAAGTCGAGGGCTATAATTCACCCCTCCACTTT.

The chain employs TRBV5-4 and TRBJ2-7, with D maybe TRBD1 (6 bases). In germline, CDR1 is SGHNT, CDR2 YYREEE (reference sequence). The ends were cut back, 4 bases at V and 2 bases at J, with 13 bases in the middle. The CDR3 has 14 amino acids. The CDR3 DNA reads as TGTGCCAGCAGCCCCATTGGGGGCCCCTACGAGCAGTACTTC. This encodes CASSPIGGPYEQYF.

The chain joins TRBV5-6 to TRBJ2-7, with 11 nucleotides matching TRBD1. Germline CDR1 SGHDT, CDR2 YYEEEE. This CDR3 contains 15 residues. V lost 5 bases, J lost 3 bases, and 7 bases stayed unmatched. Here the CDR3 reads CASSYGQGAFYEQYF. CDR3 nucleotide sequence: TGTGCCAGCAGTTACGGACAGGGGGCTTTCTACGAGCAGTACTTC.

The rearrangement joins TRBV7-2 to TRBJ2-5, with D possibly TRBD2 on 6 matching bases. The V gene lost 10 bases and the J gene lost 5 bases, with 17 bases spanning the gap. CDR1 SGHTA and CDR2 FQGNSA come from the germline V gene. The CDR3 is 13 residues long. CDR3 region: CAILGDSMETQYF. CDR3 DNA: TGTGCCATCCTCGGGGACTCGATGGAGACCCAGTACTTC.

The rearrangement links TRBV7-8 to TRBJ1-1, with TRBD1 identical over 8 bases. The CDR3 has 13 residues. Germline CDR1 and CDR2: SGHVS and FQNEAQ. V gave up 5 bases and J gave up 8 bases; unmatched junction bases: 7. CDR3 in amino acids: CASSPRGDREAFF. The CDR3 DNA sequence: TGTGCCAGCAGCCCCAGAGGGGACAGGGAAGCTTTCTTT.

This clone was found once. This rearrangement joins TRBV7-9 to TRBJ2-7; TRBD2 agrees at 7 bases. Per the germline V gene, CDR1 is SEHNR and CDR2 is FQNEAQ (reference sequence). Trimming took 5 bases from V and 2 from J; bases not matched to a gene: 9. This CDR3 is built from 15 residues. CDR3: CASSPALAEPYEQYF. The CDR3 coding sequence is TGTGCCAGCAGCCCAGCGCTAGCGGAGCCCTACGAGCAGTACTTC. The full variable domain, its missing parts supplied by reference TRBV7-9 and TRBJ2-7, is DTGVSQNPRHKITKRGQNVTFRCDPISEHNRLYWYRQTLGQGPEFLTYFQNEAQLEKSRLLSDRFSAERPKGSFSTLEIQRTEQGDSAMYLCASSPALAEPYEQYFGPGTRLTVT.